Presented here are 27 T cell receptor beta chains from one specimen sequenced in a study of blood T cell repertoires in COVID-19. Only in-frame clones appear in the TCRdb table, and some are missing; sequencing was by immunoSEQ multiplex PCR. The sample yields 200,000 to 250,000 clones, roughly 85% seen once. The source material was PBMCs or T cells enriched from blood (not recorded which). These receptors all come from a man aged 25-45 years who had recovered from COVID-19.

The CDR3 coding sequence is TGTGCCAGCAGCCCCCGGTTCTCGGGCTACGAGCAGTACTTC. It is translated as CASSPRFSGYEQYF. This chain joins TRBV7-9 and TRBJ2-7, with D unresolved. The V end lost 5 bases, the J end lost 3 bases, and 14 bases lay between the germline ends. The V gene's germline CDR1 is SEHNR and CDR2 FQNEAQ (reference sequence). This CDR3 spans 14 amino acids.

This clone was recorded once. The gene calls are TRBV9 and TRBJ2-7, with D unresolved. Trimming took off 2 bases at V and 2 bases at J, with 11 bases between the two ends. Germline assignment: CDR1 SGDLS and CDR2 YYNGEE. The CDR3 has 14 amino acids. Here the CDR3 DNA reads TGTGCCAGCAGCGTCGGAATACAGCCCTACGAGCAGTACTTC. It is translated as CASSVGIQPYEQYF.

V gene TRBV15 combines with J gene TRBJ2-3; 11 bases are a match to TRBD1. V lost 4 bases, J lost 2 bases, and 2 bases stayed unmatched. The CDR3 has 15 amino acids. Germline V gene lookup returns CDR1 LNHNV and CDR2 YYDKDF (reference sequence). CDR3 DNA: TGTGCCACCAGCATGGGACAGGGGGTCACAGATACGCAGTATTTT. Translating gives CATSMGQGVTDTQYF.

The V and J genes are TRBV6-1 and TRBJ1-5; D not resolved. Trimming removed 3 bases at V and 6 bases at J, with 6 bases between. This CDR3 has 12 amino acids. Germline V lookup: CDR1 MNHNS, CDR2 SASEGT. CDR3 DNA: TGTGCCAGCAGTGACCTCCCTCAGCCCCAGCATTTT. This gives the protein CASSDLPQPQHF.

The chain employs TRBV2 and TRBJ2-1, with a possible D match to TRBD1 (5 bases). The V gene's germline CDR1 is SNHLY and CDR2 FYNNEI. The CDR3 totals 11 residues. The ends were cut back, 9 bases at V and 16 bases at J, with 19 bases in the middle. In DNA form, the CDR3 reads TGTGCCAGTAAGCCCGACTCCACAGGTTTCTTC. Translated: CASKPDSTGFF.

The V and J genes are TRBV19 and TRBJ2-7; TRBD1 is a possible D gene (5 bases). Trimming pared 3 bases from V and 5 bases from J, leaving 17 bases between. CDR3 length: 15 amino acids. The V gene's germline CDR1 is LNHDA and CDR2 SQIVND (reference sequence). This chain's CDR3 is CASSMDQGNFDEQYF. CDR3 sequence (DNA): TGTGCCAGTAGTATGGACCAGGGTAATTTTGACGAGCAGTACTTC. The full variable domain, with the rest looked up from reference TRBV19 and TRBJ2-7, is DGGITQSPKYLFRKEGQNVTLSCEQNLNHDAMYWYRQDPGQGLRLIYYSQIVNDFQKGDIAEGYSVSREKKESFPLTVTSAQKNPTAFYLCASSMDQGNFDEQYFGPGTRLTVT.

V usage is TRBV27 and J usage is TRBJ1-4; the D is unclear. The V end lost 10 bases, the J end lost 8 bases, and 11 bases lay between the germline ends. The germline CDR1 and CDR2 sequences are MNHEY and SMNVEV (reference sequence). The CDR3 contains 11 residues. CDR3 coding DNA: TGTGCCACCAGGTTTCGGGAAAAACTGTTTTTT. Encoded protein: CATRFREKLFF.

The chain uses TRBV28 and TRBJ2-2, with D hard to call. CDR1 is MDHEN, CDR2 SYDVKM, per germline. This CDR3 is 15 amino acids long. Trimming pared 5 bases from V and 1 base from J, leaving 11 bases between. The CDR3 here is CASSSVARNTGELFF. For the CDR3, the DNA is TGTGCCAGCAGTAGTGTGGCACGGAACACCGGGGAGCTGTTTTTT. Filled out from reference TRBV28 and TRBJ2-2, the complete variable domain reads DVKVTQSSRYLVKRTGEKVFLECVQDMDHENMFWYRQDPGLGLRLIYFSYDVKMKEKGDIPEGYSVSREKKERFSLILESASTNQTSMYLCASSSVARNTGELFFGEGSRLTVL.

The chain employs TRBV2 and TRBJ2-1, with D tentatively TRBD1 (6 bases). CDR3 length: 15 amino acids. Germline values: CDR1 SNHLY, CDR2 FYNNEI. The V end was cut by 3 bases, the J end by 0 bases, with 9 bases between. This CDR3 reads CASSEGAHSYNEQFF. The CDR3 region has the DNA TGTGCCAGCAGTGAGGGGGCCCACTCCTACAATGAGCAGTTCTTC.

The rearrangement uses TRBV9 and TRBJ2-5; D perhaps matches TRBD2 (6 bases). The germline gives CDR1 SGDLS, CDR2 YYNGEE. The CDR3 totals 14 residues. Trimming left V 4 bases short and J 3 bases short, with 13 bases between. CDR3 region: CASSLGLAKETQYF. The CDR3 DNA reads as TGTGCCAGCAGCCTGGGGCTAGCGAAAGAGACCCAGTACTTC.

In this sample, this clone turned up many times. This chain joins TRBV7-2 and TRBJ2-5, with D possibly TRBD2 on 5 matching bases. Trimming cost V 5 bases and J 5 bases, with 15 bases left between them. Germline CDR1 reads SGHTA; CDR2 reads FQGNSA. The CDR3 is made up of 14 amino acids. The CDR3 nucleotides are TGTGCCAGCAGCCTAAACGGAGGCGGGGAGACCCAGTACTTC. Translation: CASSLNGGGETQYF.

The chain couples TRBV3-1 (or the pseudogene TRBV3-2) to TRBJ1-5; unclear D gene. V shed 1 base and J shed 0 bases, with 4 bases lying between them. The germline CDR1 and CDR2 sequences are LGHDT and YNNKEL (reference sequence). CDR3 length: 14 amino acids. The CDR3 region has the DNA TGTGCCAGCAGCCAAGGGGCTAGCAATCAGCCCCAGCATTTT. This sequence encodes CASSQGASNQPQHF.

This clone turned up a few times. V is TRBV7-9 and J is TRBJ1-1; D may be TRBD1 (6 bases). The V gene lost 1 base and the J gene lost 6 bases, with 15 bases spanning the gap. The CDR3 covers 15 residues. The germline gives CDR1 SEHNR, CDR2 FQNEAQ (reference sequence). For the CDR3, the DNA is TGTGCCAGCAGCTTAGTTCAGACAGGTCTAGCTGAAGCTTTCTTT. Encoded protein: CASSLVQTGLAEAFF.

Here the CDR3 DNA reads TGTGCCAGCAGTGCGATGACAGGGGACCTCACAGATACGCAGTATTTT. Translation gives CASSAMTGDLTDTQYF. This rearrangement joins TRBV2 to TRBJ2-3, with TRBD1 matching over 8 bases. There are 16 residues in the CDR3. Germline V gene lookup returns CDR1 SNHLY and CDR2 FYNNEI. Losses at the gene ends were 4 bases for V and 2 bases for J; bases not matched to a gene: 8.

For this clone: This sample also contains other DNA sequences that code for the same CDR3. The chain uses TRBV3-1 (or the pseudogene TRBV3-2) and TRBJ2-7; D is unclear. Germline CDR1 LGHDT, CDR2 YNNKEL (reference sequence). The CDR3 has 11 residues. Trimming took 1 base from V and 6 from J, leaving 4 bases between them. The CDR3: CASSQAGEQYF. In nucleotides, the CDR3 is TGTGCCAGCAGCCAAGCGGGCGAGCAGTACTTC.

CDR3 sequence (DNA): TGTGCCAGTAGTATGACCGGGACAGGGAATCAGCCCCAGCATTTT. Translation gives CASSMTGTGNQPQHF. The gene calls are TRBV19 and TRBJ1-5, with 9 bases that match TRBD1. V lost 3 bases, J lost 4 bases, and 4 bases stayed unmatched. CDR1 is LNHDA and CDR2 is SQIVND in the germline V gene (reference sequence). The CDR3 is 15 residues long.

This chain links TRBV18 with TRBJ2-7; TRBD1 matches at 11 bases. The germline CDR1 and CDR2 sequences are KGHSH and LQKENI. The CDR3 runs to 17 residues. V shed 1 base and J 5 bases; nucleotides not matched to a gene: 10. The chain's CDR3 is CASSPQIRGQGANEQYF. CDR3 DNA sequence: TGTGCCAGCTCACCACAAATTCGAGGACAGGGGGCCAACGAGCAGTACTTC.

J is TRBJ1-2 and V is TRBV3-1 (or the pseudogene TRBV3-2); D remains ambiguous. V shed 1 base and J shed 3 bases, with 9 bases lying between them. The CDR3 runs 14 residues. Per germline, CDR1 LGHDT and CDR2 YNNKEL (reference sequence). The CDR3 protein is CASSQANSYYGYTF. The CDR3 nucleotides read TGTGCCAGCAGCCAAGCTAACAGCTACTATGGCTACACCTTC.

The V and J genes are TRBV7-9 and TRBJ1-2; 7 positions match TRBD1. V was clipped by 4 bases and J by 3 bases; unmatched bases: 11. Per the germline V gene, CDR1 is SEHNR and CDR2 is FQNEAQ (reference sequence). The length of the CDR3 is 16 residues. DNA of the CDR3: TGTGCCAGCAGCTCACCCTACGGAGGGGGCGACTATGGCTACACCTTC. Amino acids: CASSSPYGGGDYGYTF.

The CDR3 coding sequence is TGTGCCAGCAGCTCTAGTCGGGCGTGGGGGCAAAAACTGTTTTTT. This encodes CASSSSRAWGQKLFF. This chain links TRBV5-5 with TRBJ1-4; D is perhaps TRBD1 (6 bases). CDR1 and CDR2 from the germline V gene are SGHKS and YYEKEE (reference sequence). Trimming removed 3 bases at V and 9 bases at J, with 18 bases between. This CDR3 region has 15 residues.

V and J are TRBV19 and TRBJ2-1; TRBD2 aligns across 11 bases. Germline-derived CDR1 and CDR2 are LNHDA and SQIVND (reference sequence). V lost 4 bases to trimming and J lost 5 bases; unmatched junction nucleotides: 7. The CDR3 covers 16 residues. CDR3 in DNA: TGTGCCAGTAGTACGCTAGCGGGAGGCCTACACAATGAGCAGTTCTTC. It translates to CASSTLAGGLHNEQFF.

The chain has TRBV7-8 and TRBJ1-2; D remains ambiguous. Germline CDR1 is SGHVS and CDR2 is FQNEAQ. Trimming shortened V by 1 base and J by 8 bases, and 14 bases separated the two germline ends. This CDR3 region has 14 residues. CDR3 DNA: TGTGCCAGCAGCTTAGGGGGAGGGAGGATAGGCTACACCTTC. This encodes CASSLGGGRIGYTF.

V usage is TRBV3-1 (or the pseudogene TRBV3-2) and J usage is TRBJ2-7; perhaps TRBD2 as D (6 bases). CDR3 length equals 17 residues. Germline CDR1 reads LGHDT; CDR2 reads YNNKEL (reference sequence). The V gene lost 4 bases and the J gene lost 6 bases, with 25 bases spanning the gap. The CDR3 bases are TGTGCCAGCAGCCCCCCAAGGAGGGGCCAGTTTGCAGGCGAGCAGTACTTC. This encodes CASSPPRRGQFAGEQYF.

The chain couples TRBV29-1 to TRBJ1-1; possible D gene TRBD1, 5 bases. This CDR3 is built from 11 residues. Germline V CDR1 and CDR2: SQVTM, ANQGSEA. Trimming cost V 3 bases and J 5 bases, with 7 bases left between them. CDR3 region: CSVEGGTEAFF. The DNA for the CDR3 is TGCAGCGTTGAGGGGGGGACTGAAGCTTTCTTT.

This chain joins TRBV19 and TRBJ2-7; 7 positions match TRBD1. Trimming cost V 6 bases and J 0 bases; bases outside gene matches: 8. The germline V gene has CDR1 LNHDA and CDR2 SQIVND (reference sequence). This CDR3 region has 15 residues. The CDR3 reads CASRSGTVNSYEQYF. The CDR3 DNA sequence: TGTGCCAGTAGATCCGGGACAGTCAACTCCTACGAGCAGTACTTC.

The CDR3 sequence: CAWVTSAGIQYF. CDR3 nucleotide sequence: TGTGCCTGGGTCACTTCCGCCGGCATTCAGTACTTC. The V gene is TRBV30, the J gene TRBJ2-4; D ambiguous. Germline lookup yields CDR1 GTSNPN and CDR2 SVGIG (reference sequence). The CDR3 has 12 amino acids. The V end was cut by 5 bases, the J end by 9 bases, with 14 bases between.

This sequence joins TRBV11-3 and TRBJ1-1; D possibly corresponds to TRBD1 (6 bases). V was clipped by 5 bases and J by 6 bases, with 13 bases between them. Per the germline V gene, CDR1 is SGHNT and CDR2 is YENEEA. The CDR3 is made up of 13 amino acids. In DNA, the CDR3 is TGTGCCAGCAGCGCTAACAGGGCGGCTGAAGCTTTCTTT. This gives the protein CASSANRAAEAFF.